The sequence of this T cell receptor beta chain was determined in a study of cytomegalovirus exposure and HLA in healthy donors. The J segment lost 2 bases and the V segment lost 10 bases, leaving 3 bases of the junction unmatched. The length of the CDR3 is 13 residues. Per the germline V gene, CDR1 is WSHSY and CDR2 is SAAADI. Nominal health characterized the donors when sampled, though unrecorded immune exposures were likely. 13 Jbeta primers and 60 Vbeta primers were used for the PCR. This table comes from immunoSEQ multiplex PCR, and its TCRdb copy is limited to in-frame clones, with some not included. In all, the sample yields roughly 120,000 clones.

The chain recombines TRBV10-2 with TRBJ2-2, with TRBD1 matching over 8 bases. The sequence derives from a man between 18 and 35 years old in good health and CMV-seronegative. Sequencing used PBMCs. DNA of the CDR3: TGCGCCACAGACAGGGGAAACACCGGGGAGCTGTTTTTT. Amino acid sequence: CATDRGNTGELFF.